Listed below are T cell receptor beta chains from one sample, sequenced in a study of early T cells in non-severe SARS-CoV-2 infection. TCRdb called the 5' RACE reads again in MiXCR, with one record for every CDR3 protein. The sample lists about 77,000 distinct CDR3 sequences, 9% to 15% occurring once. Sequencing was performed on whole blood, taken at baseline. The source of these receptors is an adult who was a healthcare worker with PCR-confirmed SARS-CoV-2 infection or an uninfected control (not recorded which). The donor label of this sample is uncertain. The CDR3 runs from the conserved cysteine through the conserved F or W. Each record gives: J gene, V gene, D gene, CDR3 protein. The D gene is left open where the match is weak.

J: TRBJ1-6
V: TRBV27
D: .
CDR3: CASSFLTESPLHF

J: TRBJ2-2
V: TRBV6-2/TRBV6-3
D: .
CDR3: CATNAGTGELFF

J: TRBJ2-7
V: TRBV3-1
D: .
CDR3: CASSQVRGTTTYEQYF

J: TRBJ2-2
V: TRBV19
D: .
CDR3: CASSMGNTGELFF

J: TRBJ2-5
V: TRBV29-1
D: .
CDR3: CSGLTGEGAETQYF

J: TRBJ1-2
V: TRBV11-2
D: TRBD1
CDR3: CASRSARGPSNYGYTF

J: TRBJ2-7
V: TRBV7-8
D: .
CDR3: CASSLDPGDSYEQYF

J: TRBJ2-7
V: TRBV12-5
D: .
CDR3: CASGSPRAGNPYEQYF

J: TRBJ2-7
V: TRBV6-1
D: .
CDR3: CASSEYREQYF

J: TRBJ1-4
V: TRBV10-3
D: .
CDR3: CAISEGTRNEKLFF

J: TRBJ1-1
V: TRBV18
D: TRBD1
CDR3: CASSPPGGQGKTEAFF

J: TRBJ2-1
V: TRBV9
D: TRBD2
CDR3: CASSVVRPPPASGHNEQFF

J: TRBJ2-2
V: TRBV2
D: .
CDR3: CASRDGANTGELFF

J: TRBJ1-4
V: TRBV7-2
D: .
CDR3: CASSSTGRSREKLFF

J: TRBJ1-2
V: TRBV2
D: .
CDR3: CASRRFGQPYGYTF